The 13 T cell receptor beta chains below all came from one sample that was sequenced in a study of T-cell memory formation after mild COVID-19. TCRdb used MiXCR to reprocess the 5' RACE reads, holding one entry per CDR3 protein. The sample contains more than 300,000 distinct CDR3 sequences, roughly 13% of which appear only once. The sample taken for sequencing was PBMCs or a T cell subset sorted from them (not recorded which). These receptors all stem from a young man who had mild COVID-19 (a few samples of this study predate the infection). Cell type and time point are not known.

This clonotype was seen a few times. This chain connects TRBV6-6 to TRBJ2-3; 10 bases are a match to TRBD1. The CDR3 runs to 16 residues. The germline V gene encodes CDR1 MNHNY and CDR2 SVGAGI (reference sequence). V dropped 2 bases and J dropped 4; count of bases not matched to a gene: 6. This CDR3 is CASSYRRGTGADTQYF. As DNA, the CDR3 is TGTGCCAGCAGTTACCGGAGGGGGACAGGGGCAGATACGCAGTATTTT.

This clonotype was seen ten or more times. The chain is built from TRBV5-1 and TRBJ2-1; D perhaps matches TRBD2 (6 bases). The length of the CDR3 is 12 residues. With 1 base removed from V and 8 bases from J, the gap between germline ends came to 7 bases. The germline V gene has CDR1 SGHRS and CDR2 YFSETQ. The CDR3 is CASSLWEDEQFF. CDR3 bases: TGCGCCAGCAGCTTGTGGGAGGATGAGCAGTTCTTC. Full variable domain (outside the CDR3, taken from reference TRBV5-1 and TRBJ2-1): KAGVTQTPRYLIKTRGQQVTLSCSPISGHRSVSWYQQTPGQGLQFLFEYFSETQRNKGNFPGRFSGRQFSNSRSEMNVSTLELGDSALYLCASSLWEDEQFFGPGTRLTVL.

The chain employs TRBV5-1 and TRBJ2-7, with 14 bases that match TRBD2. CDR3 size: 18 residues. Trimming removed 3 bases from V and 3 bases from J; junction bases left unmatched: 11. From germline, CDR1 is SGHRS and CDR2 YFSETQ. The CDR3 DNA sequence: TGCGCCAGCAGCTCATCCGGGACTAGCGGGGGCCTACTCTACGAGCAGTACTTC. It yields the protein CASSSSGTSGGLLYEQYF.

This clonotype appeared many times. The gene calls are TRBV5-1 and TRBJ2-7; D could derive from TRBD1 or TRBD2 (5 bases each). This CDR3 has 15 amino acids. In germline, CDR1 is SGHRS, CDR2 YFSETQ. Trimming pared 1 base from V and 5 bases from J, leaving 16 bases between. The CDR3 region has the DNA TGCGCCAGCAGCTTGTGGGGCATAGGAGGCGACGAGCAGTACTTC. Translated, it gives CASSLWGIGGDEQYF.

This clonotype was counted a few times. V gene TRBV12-3 or TRBV12-4 combines with J gene TRBJ2-5; D is unclear. This CDR3 comprises 15 residues. V shed 3 bases and J shed 0 bases, with 11 bases lying between them. The CDR3 DNA reads TGTGCCAGCAGTTTGTGGCAGTCGTACCAAGAGACCCAGTACTTC. It specifies CASSLWQSYQETQYF.

This clonotype was seen a few times. The chain joins TRBV4-3 to TRBJ2-5; D is possibly TRBD2 (6 bases). The CDR3 runs 15 residues. The V end lost 0 bases, the J end lost 9 bases, and 17 bases lay between the germline ends. Germline V lookup: CDR1 LGHNA, CDR2 YSLEER. The CDR3 coding sequence is TGCGCCAGCAGCCAAGAAGCACTAGCCAGAGGCGCCCAGTACTTC. Its protein is CASSQEALARGAQYF.

This clonotype was observed a few times. The chain carries TRBV2 and TRBJ2-3; 8 nucleotides line up with TRBD2. The CDR3 runs 14 residues. With 7 bases clipped from V and 7 bases from J, the junction kept 10 bases outside the gene matches. CDR1 and CDR2 (germline): SNHLY, FYNNEI. The CDR3 protein is CASTNGGAEHTQYF. The CDR3 bases are TGTGCCAGCACTAACGGGGGGGCTGAGCATACGCAGTATTTT.

This clonotype was seen more than once but under ten times. The CDR3 loop reads CSVLGGLNQPQHF. The CDR3 DNA follows: TGCAGCGTATTGGGGGGCTTGAATCAGCCCCAGCATTTT. This rearrangement joins TRBV29-1 to TRBJ1-5; D possibly corresponds to TRBD1 (6 bases). Trimming stripped 6 bases from V and 4 bases from J, with 13 bases between. Germline CDR1 and CDR2: SQVTM and ANQGSEA. The CDR3 is 13 residues long.

The rearrangement links TRBV18 to TRBJ2-2; either TRBD1 or TRBD2 may fit D (5 bases each). The germline V gene has CDR1 KGHSH and CDR2 LQKENI. V was pared by 2 bases and J by 3 bases, with 7 bases between. The CDR3 runs 14 residues. Here the CDR3 reads CASSPGTDTGELFF. The CDR3 region has the DNA TGTGCCAGCTCACCAGGGACGGACACCGGGGAGCTGTTTTTT. The whole variable domain, filled in from reference TRBV18 and TRBJ2-2, reads NAGVMQNPRHLVRRRGQEARLRCSPMKGHSHVYWYRQLPEEGLKFMVYLQKENIIDESGMPKERFSAEFPKEGPSILRIQQVVRGDSAAYFCASSPGTDTGELFFGEGSRLTVL.

V is TRBV9 and J is TRBJ2-1, with unresolved D. There are 14 residues in the CDR3. From germline, CDR1 is SGDLS and CDR2 YYNGEE. Trimming shortened V by 4 bases and J by 6 bases, and 14 bases separated the two germline ends. The CDR3 bases are TGTGCCAGCAGCCCCAGCCCCGGCCTCAATGAGCAGTTCTTC. This gives the protein CASSPSPGLNEQFF.

This clonotype occurred a few times. The chain employs TRBV19 and TRBJ1-6, with TRBD1 as a possible D gene (5 bases). Trimming stripped 9 bases from V and 3 bases from J, with 12 bases between. The V gene's germline CDR1 is LNHDA and CDR2 SQIVND (reference sequence). This CDR3 is 14 amino acids long. Here the CDR3 reads CASTWTLYNSPLHF. The CDR3 region has the DNA TGTGCCAGCACATGGACACTCTATAATTCACCCCTCCACTTT.

This clonotype was observed a few times. The chain joins TRBV29-1 to TRBJ1-2, with TRBD1 as a possible D gene (6 bases). This CDR3 comprises 14 residues. CDR1 SQVTM and CDR2 ANQGSEA come from the germline V gene. Trimming cost V 4 bases and J 2 bases, with 14 bases left between them. The CDR3 spells CSVAHRGGNYGYTF. Written as DNA, the CDR3 is TGCAGCGTTGCGCATCGAGGGGGGAACTATGGCTACACCTTC. Combining the CDR3 with reference TRBV29-1 and TRBJ1-2 gives the whole variable domain SAVISQKPSRDICQRGTSLTIQCQVDSQVTMMFWYRQQPGQSLTLIATANQGSEATYESGFVIDKFPISRPNLTFSTLTVSNMSPEDSSIYLCSVAHRGGNYGYTFGSGTRLTVV.

Written as DNA, the CDR3 is TGTGCCAGCAGCCAAGCTAGGGACAGGGTAAAAGAGACCCAGTACTTC. It yields the protein CASSQARDRVKETQYF. The J gene is TRBJ2-5, the V gene TRBV3-2; whether TRBD1, the table's D call, matches the DNA was not checked. TRBV3-2 is an annotated pseudogene. CDR3 length: 16 residues.